These T cell receptor beta chains were read from a single sample in a study of CD8+CD57+ T cells in acquired aplastic anemia. MiXCR, run by TCRdb on the reads, gives a single entry per CDR3 protein. The sample has 180,000 or so distinct CDR3 sequences; 40% to 50% are singletons. The sample was sorted CD4+, CD8+, or CD8+CD57+ T cells (not recorded which) from PBMCs. The receptors derive from a human donor in good health. Both conserved end residues are part of each CDR3. The order of the fields is V gene, D gene, CDR3 length, clone size, J gene, CDR3 DNA, CDR3 protein. D genes are given only for firm matches. Rows give clone size only sometimes, using once, few, many, or a class for an expanded clone.

>TRBV12-3/TRBV12-4|.|10|.|TRBJ2-1
TGTGCCAGTCTTGGTAGTGAGCAGTTCTTC
CASLGSEQFF
>TRBV7-2|.|13|once|TRBJ2-2
TGTGCCAGCAGCTTAATGGGGTCCGGGGAGCTGTTTTTT
CASSLMGSGELFF
>TRBV7-3|TRBD2|14|.|TRBJ2-1
TGTGCCAGACCGGGACTAGCGGAGATCAATGAGCAGTTCTTC
CARPGLAEINEQFF
>TRBV19|TRBD1|16|.|TRBJ2-3
TGTGCCAGTAGTGTAACAGGGGGCGAATGTGCAGATACGCAGTATTTT
CASSVTGGECADTQYF
>TRBV2|TRBD2|14|.|TRBJ2-3
TGTGCCAGCAGCGGAGCGGGAGCCCCAGATACGCAGTATTTT
CASSGAGAPDTQYF
>TRBV7-6|TRBD2|16|once|TRBJ2-1
TGTGCCAGCACCATCCTTCTGGGGGAGGGCCCCAATGAGCAGTTCTTC
CASTILLGEGPNEQFF
>TRBV7-2|.|13|.|TRBJ2-2
TGTGCCAGCAGCTCCACTAACACCGGGGAGCTGTTTTTT
CASSSTNTGELFF
>TRBV29-1|TRBD2|13|.|TRBJ2-1
TGCAGCGTTGCTAGCGGGGGCTACAATGGGCAGTTCTTC
CSVASGGYNGQFF
>TRBV2|.|15|few|TRBJ1-2
TGTGCCAGCAGTGAGCAACTCATGGGCCTTTATGGCTACACCTTC
CASSEQLMGLYGYTF
>TRBV24-1|.|17|.|TRBJ1-5
TGTGCCACCAGTGAGCGGACTAGCGGGAGTCGCAATGAGCCCCAGCATTTT
CATSERTSGSRNEPQHF
>TRBV9|TRBD2|15|many|TRBJ2-1
TGTGCCAGCGGAGGACTAGCGGGATCAGTCAATGAGCAGTTCTTC
CASGGLAGSVNEQFF
>TRBV11-1|.|15|once|TRBJ2-3
TGTGCCAGCAGCTTGGGAGGGGGCTCGACAGATACGCAGTATTTT
CASSLGGGSTDTQYF
>TRBV29-1|.|13|few|TRBJ2-1
TGCAGCGTTGAAGATGGGCTAGTGCCTGAGCAGTTCTTC
CSVEDGLVPEQFF
>TRBV11-3|.|14|.|TRBJ2-7
TGTGCCAGCAGCCCCCAACAGGGATCCTACGAGCAGTACTTC
CASSPQQGSYEQYF
>TRBV7-9|TRBD1|13|.|TRBJ2-2
TGTGCCAGCAGCAAAACAGGGGCTGGGGAGCTGTTTTTT
CASSKTGAGELFF
>TRBV11-2|TRBD1|19|few|TRBJ2-1
TGTGCCAGCAGCTTAGTTTTGTTTTTTGGGACAGGGGATCCCAATGAGCAGTTCTTC
CASSLVLFFGTGDPNEQFF
>TRBV24-1|TRBD2|15|.|TRBJ2-1
TGTGCCACCAGTGATTTGAAGGGAGGGGTGAATGAGCAGTTCTTC
CATSDLKGGVNEQFF
>TRBV2|TRBD1|15|.|TRBJ1-2
TGTGCCAGCTTTAGGACAGGGGCGTCTTTGGATGGCTACACCTTC
CASFRTGASLDGYTF
>TRBV5-1|.|15|many|TRBJ2-2
TGCGCCAGCAGCCCGGGACATCGCGTCACCGGGGAGCTGTTTTTT
CASSPGHRVTGELFF
>TRBV20-1|.|14|.|TRBJ1-6
TGCAGTGCAAGCGGGGGTATAAAGAAGCCACCCCTTCACTTT
CSASGGIKKPPLHF
>TRBV27|.|15|.|TRBJ1-1
TGTGCCAGCAGCCCCCGACCGGGACAACCGACTGAAGCTTTCTTT
CASSPRPGQPTEAFF
>TRBV5-8|.|12|many|TRBJ2-7
TGTGCCAGCAGTGGGCTATCCTACGAGCAGTACTTC
CASSGLSYEQYF
>TRBV24-1|.|12|few|TRBJ2-2
TGTGCCACCAATGGGGCGAGCGGGGAGCTGTTTTTT
CATNGASGELFF
>TRBV2|.|13|.|TRBJ1-5
TGTGCCAGCAAGGATTATAGCAATCAGCCCCAGCATTTT
CASKDYSNQPQHF